A selection of T cell receptor beta chains follows, all from one sample in a study of shared clonotypes between healthy human individuals. Measured with immunoSEQ multiplex PCR; TCRdb has only the in-frame clones, and not every one. The sample yields about 2.4 million clones, around nine tenths seen once. Source material: naive CD4+ T cells sorted from blood. These receptors came from a young man in good health. CDR3s include the opening cysteine and the closing phenylalanine or tryptophan. A D gene is named only where the DNA matches it firmly. The size field is filled for only some rows; it gives once, few, many or a size class.

size,J,D,V,DNA,CDR3
.,TRBJ2-7,.,TRBV7-2,TGTGCCAGCACCAACGGTTCATCCTACGAGCAGTACTTC,CASTNGSSYEQYF
.,TRBJ1-2,.,TRBV10-3,TGTGCCATCAGTGAACAGGGAATTGCTGGTGGCTACACCTTC,CAISEQGIAGGYTF
.,TRBJ2-3,.,TRBV7-2,TGTGCCAGCAGCTTCCTTGGAGGAGTCACAGATACGCAGTATTTT,CASSFLGGVTDTQYF
.,TRBJ2-3,TRBD2,TRBV7-2,TGTGCCAGCAGCTCCGGGGGGACCTCCACAGATACGCAGTATTTT,CASSSGGTSTDTQYF
.,TRBJ2-1,TRBD1,TRBV5-5,TGTGCCAGCAGCTTAGAGACAGGGCGCAATGAGCAGTTCTTC,CASSLETGRNEQFF
.,TRBJ2-1,.,TRBV25-1,TGTGCCAGCATATCGAGTTTTAGTTACAATGAGCAGTTCTTC,CASISSFSYNEQFF
.,TRBJ2-1,.,TRBV14,TGTGCCAGCAGCCAAGTGCAGGGCTACAATGAGCAGTTCTTC,CASSQVQGYNEQFF
.,TRBJ1-5,TRBD1,TRBV7-2,TGTGCCAGCAGCCAGGGGACAGGGGAAGAGCATTTT,CASSQGTGEEHF
.,TRBJ2-1,TRBD2,TRBV30,TGTGCCTGGAGTGTCTACGGGACTAGCGGGATGTACAATGAGCAGTTCTTC,CAWSVYGTSGMYNEQFF
once,TRBJ2-5,TRBD1,TRBV5-1,TGCGCCAGCAGCTTTTTGACAGGGGAAGAGACCCAGTACTTC,CASSFLTGEETQYF
.,TRBJ2-1,.,TRBV5-1,TGCGCCAGCAGCTTGGAGGACACCCGGCGGTTCTTC,CASSLEDTRRFF
.,TRBJ2-1,.,TRBV7-2,TGTGCCAGCAGTTACGTCGTGACCTACAATGAGCAGTTCTTC,CASSYVVTYNEQFF
.,TRBJ2-7,TRBD1,TRBV25-1,TGTGCCAGCAGTGAATACCAAGGGACAGGGAACGAGCAGTACTTC,CASSEYQGTGNEQYF
.,TRBJ2-3,.,TRBV30,TGTGCCTGGAGTTTCCCTAGGGGGGGCACAGATACGCAGTATTTT,CAWSFPRGGTDTQYF
.,TRBJ2-3,.,TRBV10-3,TGTGCCATCAGTGATACTGTCACAGATACGCAGTATTTT,CAISDTVTDTQYF
.,TRBJ2-5,TRBD1,TRBV5-4,TGTGCCAGCAGCCCCGACAGGGGGCGAGAGACCCAGTACTTC,CASSPDRGRETQYF
.,TRBJ2-7,.,TRBV6-1,TGTGCCAGCAGCCCTACCTACGAGCAGTACTTC,CASSPTYEQYF
.,TRBJ2-7,.,TRBV2,TGTGCCAGCGGGGTTGTAGTGGGCTACGAGCAGTACTTC,CASGVVVGYEQYF
.,TRBJ1-4,.,TRBV18,TGTGCCAGCTCACCTCTCCCTTCGTTACAGGGACCAAATGAAAAACTGTTTTTT,CASSPLPSLQGPNEKLFF
once,TRBJ2-7,.,TRBV7-9,TGTGCCAGCACCAGTCGGCGGGACCAGCGCGAGCAGTACTTC,CASTSRRDQREQYF
.,TRBJ2-1,TRBD1,TRBV19,TGTGCCACCGGACAGGGTAGGAATGAGCAGTTCTTC,CATGQGRNEQFF
.,TRBJ1-6,.,TRBV6-5,TGTGCCAGCAGGCGGGGGGACACCAATAATTCACCCCTCCACTTT,CASRRGDTNNSPLHF
.,TRBJ2-5,.,TRBV5-6,TGTGCCAGCAGCCCCTCCACTGAGGGAGAGACCCAGTACTTC,CASSPSTEGETQYF
.,TRBJ1-5,TRBD1,TRBV5-1,TGCGCCAGCAGCCTTGAGCCACAGGGGGCGTCCAATCAGCCCCAGCATTTT,CASSLEPQGASNQPQHF
.,TRBJ2-7,.,TRBV6-5,TGTGCCAGCAGTTACAGAAGGGTGACGGGCGACGAGCAGTACTTC,CASSYRRVTGDEQYF
.,TRBJ1-5,.,TRBV9,TGTGCCAGCAGCCTCCGACATAACTACCGCAATCAGCCCCAGCATTTT,CASSLRHNYRNQPQHF
.,TRBJ1-4,TRBD1,TRBV18,TGTGCCAGCTCAGGACAGGGAAGGGAAAAACTGTTTTTT,CASSGQGREKLFF
.,TRBJ2-2,TRBD2,TRBV5-6,TGTGCCAGCAGCTTTAGGGACTACGGAACCGGGGAGCTGTTTTTT,CASSFRDYGTGELFF
.,TRBJ2-1,TRBD2,TRBV6-5,TGTGCCAGCAGTACCGGGACTAGCGGGGGCAATGAGCAGTTCTTC,CASSTGTSGGNEQFF
.,TRBJ2-3,.,TRBV30,TGTGCCTGGAGCTTGGCGGGGGATACGCAGTATTTT,CAWSLAGDTQYF
.,TRBJ2-5,.,TRBV7-9,TGTGCCAGCAGCTTGGATGGTAGCAACACAGAGACCCAGTACTTC,CASSLDGSNTETQYF
.,TRBJ1-2,.,TRBV6-5,TGTGCCAGCACCCGGCCCCCACAGGGTGGCTACACCTTC,CASTRPPQGGYTF
.,TRBJ2-7,.,TRBV6-6,TGTGCCACCAACAGGGAAAATTACGAGCAGTACTTC,CATNRENYEQYF
few,TRBJ1-6,TRBD1,TRBV10-3,TGTGCCATCAGTGAGTTCACAGGGGGGGTTTCACCCCTCCACTTT,CAISEFTGGVSPLHF
.,TRBJ1-2,.,TRBV6-1,TGTGCCAGCACCACTGACGGGGGATATGGCTACACCTTC,CASTTDGGYGYTF
few,TRBJ1-5,.,TRBV6-1,TGTGCCAGTGGTGGGACCGAGAATCAGCCCCAGCATTTT,CASGGTENQPQHF
.,TRBJ2-7,TRBD2,TRBV28,TGTGCCAGCAGACAACCAGGACTAGCGGGGCACTACGAGCAGTACTTC,CASRQPGLAGHYEQYF
.,TRBJ1-5,.,TRBV7-2,TGTGCCAGCAGCGCCTTTGGGGGTAGCAATCAGCCCCAGCATTTT,CASSAFGGSNQPQHF
.,TRBJ1-2,TRBD1,TRBV6-6,TGTGCCAGCAGTTACCTTCGGCAGGGGGAAAAAGCCTTC,CASSYLRQGEKAF
.,TRBJ2-7,TRBD1,TRBV5-6,TGTGCCAGCAGCGCAGGAAGACAGGGGCGAACCTACGAGCAGTACTTC,CASSAGRQGRTYEQYF
.,TRBJ1-1,.,TRBV5-1,TGCGCCAGCAGCTTTTCCAGGGAGAACACTGAAGCTTTCTTT,CASSFSRENTEAFF
.,TRBJ2-7,TRBD1,TRBV6-5,TGTGCCAGCAGCAACGACAGGGCAAGCTCCTACGAGCAGTACTTC,CASSNDRASSYEQYF
.,TRBJ2-7,TRBD2,TRBV5-1,TGCGCCAGCAGCTTGGGGGCGGGGGTCTACGAGCAGTACTTC,CASSLGAGVYEQYF
.,TRBJ2-2,.,TRBV9,TGTGCCAGCAGCGTAGCGCCACAGTCAACCGGGGAGCTGTTTTTT,CASSVAPQSTGELFF
.,TRBJ1-1,.,TRBV5-6,TGTGCCAGCAGCTTGCAGGGTACGGCTTTCTTT,CASSLQGTAFF
.,TRBJ2-7,.,TRBV4-3,TGCGCCAGCAGCCAAGAACAGGGTATCTCCTACGAGCAGTACTTC,CASSQEQGISYEQYF